This is a list of T cell receptor beta chains from one sample in a study of blood T cell repertoires in COVID-19. TCRdb keeps only in-frame clones here, not all; method: immunoSEQ multiplex PCR. The table shows around 40,000 clones, with around 77% occurring only once. The sequenced sample was peripheral blood. These receptors were collected from a man older than 75 with active or convalescent COVID-19. The conserved cysteine and the conserved F or W are not part of the CDR3 here.

V: TRBV28
CDR3: ASNPSGGINEKLF

V: TRBV5-1
CDR3: ASSPGGTGSYNEQF

V: TRBV6-4
CDR3: ASGRGDNEQF

V: TRBV6-2/TRBV6-3
CDR3: ASSMVHRMDRPLYNEQF

V: TRBV2
CDR3: ASSDILGLASNFNEQF

V: TRBV2
CDR3: ASTSAGTGDYGYT

V: TRBV5-1
CDR3: ATAQGARNTEAF

V: TRBV7-2
CDR3: ASSLVRLAGYTGELF

V: TRBV28
CDR3: AIQTNYGYT

V: TRBV2
CDR3: ASSSGQGRQPQH

V: TRBV7-6
CDR3: ASSSRGHLGNTEAF

V: TRBV7-3
CDR3: ASSDTLALYNEQF

V: TRBV27
CDR3: ASRGGVQKNNSPLH

V: TRBV7-3
CDR3: ASSLRPGARVTEAF

V: TRBV27
CDR3: ASSLTEPGPGTNEQF

V: TRBV7-9
CDR3: ASSLVTGEGQNSNQPQH

V: TRBV6-4
CDR3: ASSEQGNQPQH

V: TRBV27
CDR3: ASSLSFTTGPYGYT

V: TRBV27
CDR3: ASSGQGFGTEAF

V: TRBV28
CDR3: ASSGPGQLNQPQH

V: TRBV18
CDR3: ASSPLPHPEQY

V: TRBV19
CDR3: ASSIDPAGELF

V: TRBV7-8
CDR3: ASSLATGTGSSYEQY

V: TRBV5-5
CDR3: ASSFRDTSLPDYGYT

V: TRBV6-5
CDR3: ASSYRQGDSAF

V: TRBV2
CDR3: ASSERQGGAYGYT

V: TRBV19
CDR3: ASSIGQGPDTQY

V: TRBV5-1
CDR3: ASSRGQGAADTQY